This TCR beta chain was identified during a study of blood T cell repertoires in COVID-19. Losses at the gene ends were 1 base for V and 5 bases for J; bases not matched to a gene: 1. The CDR3 spans 14 residues. CDR1 is SEHNR, CDR2 FQNEAQ, per germline (reference sequence). Some clones are missing from TCRdb's copy, which holds only in-frame ones; the method was immunoSEQ multiplex PCR. Counted here are about 110,000 clones, 86% occurring once; the ten biggest clones make up about 4.5%. This clone was observed at least ten times. The V call is TRBV7-9, the J call TRBJ1-1; 10 bases line up with TRBD1. Sequenced material: peripheral blood. This clonotype originated in a man aged 40-55 years with acute or convalescent COVID-19. DNA of the CDR3: TGTGCCAGCAGCTTAGGACAGGGGGCGACTGAAGCTTTCTTT. Protein product: CASSLGQGATEAFF.